The 25 T cell receptor beta chains below were found in one sample sequenced in a study of graft-versus-host responses after intestinal transplantation. Libraries were prepared by immunoSEQ multiplex PCR; TCRdb keeps only in-frame clonotypes and omits some of them. The data hold tens of thousands of clones, with around 89% observed a single time. These receptors have no identified antigens. Sequenced material: unstimulated CD8+ T cells sorted from spleen or lymph node cells, taken before intestinal transplant. Every receptor here comes from a human donor who received an intestinal transplant.

The chain links TRBV27 to TRBJ2-7; 12 bases map to TRBD1. Losses at the gene ends were 5 bases for V and 6 bases for J; bases not matched to a gene: 17. Germline-derived CDR1 and CDR2 are MNHEY and SMNVEV (reference sequence). The CDR3 extends over 18 amino acids. In DNA form, the CDR3 reads TGTGCCAGCAGTCAAAGGGACAGGGGGCATTTTGGTCTCTCCGAGCAGTACTTC. Its translation: CASSQRDRGHFGLSEQYF.

V is TRBV19 and J is TRBJ1-6; 8 bases are a match to TRBD1. There are 16 residues in the CDR3. V was clipped by 6 bases and J by 3 bases; unmatched bases: 7. Germline CDR1 reads LNHDA; CDR2 reads SQIVND (reference sequence). The CDR3 here is CASRNRGDNYNSPLHF. In DNA form, the CDR3 reads TGTGCCAGTAGGAACAGGGGGGATAACTATAATTCACCCCTCCACTTT.

The chain joins TRBV9 to TRBJ1-3; possible D gene TRBD1, 6 bases. Trimming left V 4 bases short and J 3 bases short, with 17 bases between. The germline gives CDR1 SGDLS, CDR2 YYNGEE. CDR3 length: 16 residues. The CDR3 nucleotides read TGTGCCAGCAGCACCGGGCCGGGGGGCTTTGGAAACACCATATATTTT. It codes for CASSTGPGGFGNTIYF. Drawing the rest from reference TRBV9 and TRBJ1-3, the complete variable domain is DSGVTQTPKHLITATGQRVTLRCSPRSGDLSVYWYQQSLDQGLQFLIQYYNGEERAKGNILERFSAQQFPDLHSELNLSSLELGDSALYFCASSTGPGGFGNTIYFGEGSWLTVV.

This chain links TRBV9 with TRBJ2-1; D remains unclear. The CDR3 extends over 13 amino acids. Trimming pared 0 bases from V and 5 bases from J, leaving 6 bases between. The germline V gene encodes CDR1 SGDLS and CDR2 YYNGEE. This CDR3 is CASSVALDNEQFF. In DNA, the CDR3 is TGTGCCAGCAGCGTAGCTCTTGACAATGAGCAGTTCTTC.

This chain uses TRBV5-1 with TRBJ2-7; TRBD1 might be the D (7 bases). There are 13 residues in the CDR3. The V end lost 2 bases, the J end lost 5 bases, and 11 bases lay between the germline ends. Germline V gives CDR1 SGHRS, CDR2 YFSETQ. DNA for the CDR3: TGCGCCAGCAGCTTTCAGGGGGGCGACGAGCAGTACTTC. Protein: CASSFQGGDEQYF.

The V call is TRBV19, the J call TRBJ2-7; no firm D call. The CDR3 contains 11 residues. Trimming removed 5 bases from V and 3 bases from J, with 5 bases in between. CDR1 LNHDA and CDR2 SQIVND come from the germline V gene (reference sequence). CDR3 in DNA: TGTGCCAGTAGTCAGGACTACGAGCAGTACTTC. Translating gives CASSQDYEQYF.

The chain has TRBV18 and TRBJ1-5; unclear D gene. The V gene's germline CDR1 is KGHSH and CDR2 LQKENI. The V end lost 0 bases, the J end lost 1 base, and 4 bases lay between the germline ends. The CDR3 sequence is 14 residues long. CDR3 loop: CASSPPESNQPQHF. CDR3 bases: TGTGCCAGCTCACCACCGGAGAGCAATCAGCCCCAGCATTTT.

This clone was seen only a few times. This rearrangement joins TRBV7-9 to TRBJ2-7; 9 bases are a match to TRBD2. The ends lost 3 bases at V and 0 bases at J; junction bases unmatched: 9. CDR1 and CDR2 from the germline V gene are SEHNR and FQNEAQ (reference sequence). The CDR3 is made up of 17 amino acids. CDR3: CASSLPSGKGSSYEQYF. The CDR3 region has the DNA TGTGCCAGCAGCTTGCCTAGCGGGAAGGGGAGCTCCTACGAGCAGTACTTC. Filled out from reference TRBV7-9 and TRBJ2-7, the complete variable domain reads DTGVSQNPRHKITKRGQNVTFRCDPISEHNRLYWYRQTLGQGPEFLTYFQNEAQLEKSRLLSDRFSAERPKGSFSTLEIQRTEQGDSAMYLCASSLPSGKGSSYEQYFGPGTRLTVT.

The J gene is TRBJ2-1, the V gene TRBV2; D possibly corresponds to TRBD2 (6 bases). The CDR3 sequence is 15 residues long. V was trimmed by 1 base and J by 3 bases, leaving 10 bases between them. CDR1 is SNHLY and CDR2 is FYNNEI in the germline V gene. The CDR3 sequence: CASSEGLASYNEQFF. The CDR3 DNA reads as TGTGCCAGCAGTGAAGGGCTAGCGAGCTACAATGAGCAGTTCTTC.

The J gene is TRBJ1-2, the V gene TRBV5-4; unclear D gene. The CDR3 has 15 amino acids. CDR1 and CDR2 (germline): SGHNT, YYREEE (reference sequence). With 4 bases removed from V and 8 bases from J, the gap between germline ends came to 21 bases. CDR3 amino acids: CASSPPDAGLGGYTF. The CDR3 region has the DNA TGTGCCAGCAGCCCCCCCGACGCAGGCCTTGGGGGCTACACCTTC.

The chain employs TRBV28 and TRBJ1-2; 8 bases align to TRBD1. V shed 2 bases, J shed 4 bases, and the junction held 6 bases outside the gene matches. The germline gives CDR1 MDHEN, CDR2 SYDVKM. The CDR3 is made up of 15 amino acids. The CDR3 protein is CASSLQTGVSYGYTF. The CDR3 nucleotides are TGTGCCAGCAGTTTACAGACAGGGGTTAGCTATGGCTACACCTTC.

The chain recombines TRBV4-2 with TRBJ1-1; possibly TRBD1 for D (6 bases). The CDR3 has 15 amino acids. Trimming stripped 0 bases from V and 7 bases from J, with 15 bases between. CDR1 is LGHNA and CDR2 is YNFKEQ in the germline V gene. The CDR3: CASSQDYRAGDEAFF. The CDR3 coding sequence is TGTGCCAGCAGCCAAGATTACAGGGCGGGGGATGAAGCTTTCTTT.

V gene TRBV5-4 combines with J gene TRBJ1-2, with unresolved D. Germline CDR1 reads SGHNT; CDR2 reads YYREEE (reference sequence). The CDR3 is made up of 12 amino acids. Trimming pared 0 bases from V and 7 bases from J, leaving 7 bases between. CDR3 DNA: TGTGCCAGCAGCTTGGAAGCTCGTGGCTACACCTTC. It translates to CASSLEARGYTF. Combining the CDR3 with reference TRBV5-4 and TRBJ1-2 gives the whole variable domain ETGVTQSPTHLIKTRGQQVTLRCSSQSGHNTVSWYQQALGQGPQFIFQYYREEENGRGNFPPRFSGLQFPNYSSELNVNALELDDSALYLCASSLEARGYTFGSGTRLTVV.

Of note for this clone: Other DNA sequences in the sample encode the same CDR3. The chain carries TRBV4-1 and TRBJ1-1; D may be TRBD1 (5 bases). The CDR3 runs to 14 residues. The germline V and J ends were trimmed by 0 bases and 3 bases, with 8 bases remaining between them. The germline V gene encodes CDR1 MGHRA and CDR2 YSYEKL. CDR3 loop: CASSQEGRDTEAFF. The CDR3 coding sequence is TGCGCCAGCAGCCAAGAGGGCAGGGACACTGAAGCTTTCTTT.

The chain couples TRBV27 to TRBJ2-1, with 7 bases aligning to TRBD1. CDR1 is MNHEY and CDR2 is SMNVEV in the germline V gene (reference sequence). This CDR3 comprises 16 residues. J gave up 6 bases and V 1 base, and 9 bases lay outside the gene matches. CDR3 amino acids: CASSLYIQGTGNEQFF. The CDR3 bases are TGTGCCAGCAGTTTATATATACAGGGGACGGGCAATGAGCAGTTCTTC.

V is TRBV18 and J is TRBJ1-4, with D tentatively TRBD1 (5 bases). V lost 5 bases to trimming and J lost 0 bases, with 7 bases between them. CDR3 size: 14 residues. From germline, CDR1 is KGHSH and CDR2 LQKENI. CDR3 in amino acids: CASSTRATNEKLFF. CDR3 DNA: TGTGCCAGCTCAACCAGGGCAACTAATGAAAAACTGTTTTTT.

The genes are TRBV15 and TRBJ2-1, with 7 nucleotides matching TRBD2. Germline trimming cut 3 bases from V and 4 bases from J; bases unmatched to any gene: 6. The germline CDR1 and CDR2 sequences are LNHNV and YYDKDF (reference sequence). This CDR3 spans 15 amino acids. Written as DNA, the CDR3 is TGTGCCACCAGCAGCCGGGAGGAGGCGTACAATGAGCAGTTCTTC. The encoded protein is CATSSREEAYNEQFF.

V usage is TRBV4-1 and J usage is TRBJ1-3; D is perhaps TRBD1 (5 bases). The CDR3 spans 17 residues. Germline values: CDR1 MGHRA, CDR2 YSYEKL. Trimming removed 1 base from V and 0 bases from J, with 13 bases in between. CDR3 coding DNA: TGCGCCAGCAGCCAAGGGTTCGGGGGGAACTCTGGAAACACCATATATTTT. Amino acids: CASSQGFGGNSGNTIYF.

This rearrangement joins TRBV27 to TRBJ1-2, with D perhaps TRBD1 (5 bases). Germline V lookup: CDR1 MNHEY, CDR2 SMNVEV (reference sequence). The ends were cut back, 6 bases at V and 3 bases at J, with 14 bases in the middle. The CDR3 has 14 residues. The CDR3 sequence is CASSHGGSYYGYTF. CDR3 bases: TGTGCCAGCAGCCATGGGGGGAGTTACTATGGCTACACCTTC.

The chain has TRBV6-6 and TRBJ2-5; possible D gene TRBD2, 6 bases. CDR1 MNHNY and CDR2 SVGAGI come from the germline V gene (reference sequence). CDR3 length equals 11 residues. V lost 6 bases and J lost 5, with 7 bases in between. Written as DNA, the CDR3 is TGTGCCAGCAGGGAGGGGGAGACCCAGTACTTC. Amino acids: CASREGETQYF.

The V gene is TRBV6-6, the J gene TRBJ1-6; 8 bases map to TRBD1. The CDR3 sequence is 16 residues long. V was clipped by 5 bases and J by 2 bases; unmatched bases: 5. Germline values: CDR1 MNHNY, CDR2 SVGAGI (reference sequence). CDR3 nucleotides: TGTGCCAGCAGTACGACAGGGGACCCCTATAATTCACCCCTCCACTTT. Its protein product is CASSTTGDPYNSPLHF.

This chain joins TRBV7-3 and TRBJ1-1; no definite D call. Trimming shortened V by 3 bases and J by 0 bases, and 5 bases separated the two germline ends. The CDR3 extends over 13 amino acids. Germline V CDR1 and CDR2: SGHTA, FQGTGA. The DNA for the CDR3 is TGTGCCAGCAGCTTGTGGCTGAACACTGAAGCTTTCTTT. Its translation is CASSLWLNTEAFF.

V gene TRBV6-6 combines with J gene TRBJ2-7, with a possible D match to TRBD1 (6 bases). The CDR3 loop spans 14 amino acids. Germline V gene data show CDR1 as MNHNY and CDR2 as SVGAGI (reference sequence). V was trimmed by 10 bases and J by 0 bases, leaving 16 bases between them. The CDR3: CATILNRDSYEQYF. CDR3 nucleotides: TGTGCCACCATCCTAAACAGGGACTCCTACGAGCAGTACTTC.

The chain links TRBV13 to TRBJ1-2; 7 nucleotides align to TRBD1. The ends lost 1 base at V and 6 bases at J; junction bases unmatched: 2. The CDR3 totals 13 residues. Germline-derived CDR1 and CDR2 are PRHDT and FYEKMQ (reference sequence). The CDR3 coding sequence is TGTGCCAGCAGCTTAGTGCAGGGGGATGGCTACACCTTC. This translates into CASSLVQGDGYTF. The full variable domain, completed using reference TRBV13 and TRBJ1-2, is AAGVIQSPRHLIKEKRETATLKCYPIPRHDTVYWYQQGPGQDPQFLISFYEKMQSDKGSIPDRFSAQQFSDYHSELNMSSLELGDSALYFCASSLVQGDGYTFGSGTRLTVV.

Comments on this clone: One end of the junction varies from germline; a read error may be responsible. This sequence joins TRBV2 and TRBJ1-2; D ambiguous. The CDR3 totals 14 residues. Looked up from germline, CDR1 is SNHLY and CDR2 is FYNNEI. In DNA form, the CDR3 reads TGTGCCAGCTTCAGGAGGGAACCTAACCATGGCTACACCTTC. It codes for CASFRREPNHGYTF.